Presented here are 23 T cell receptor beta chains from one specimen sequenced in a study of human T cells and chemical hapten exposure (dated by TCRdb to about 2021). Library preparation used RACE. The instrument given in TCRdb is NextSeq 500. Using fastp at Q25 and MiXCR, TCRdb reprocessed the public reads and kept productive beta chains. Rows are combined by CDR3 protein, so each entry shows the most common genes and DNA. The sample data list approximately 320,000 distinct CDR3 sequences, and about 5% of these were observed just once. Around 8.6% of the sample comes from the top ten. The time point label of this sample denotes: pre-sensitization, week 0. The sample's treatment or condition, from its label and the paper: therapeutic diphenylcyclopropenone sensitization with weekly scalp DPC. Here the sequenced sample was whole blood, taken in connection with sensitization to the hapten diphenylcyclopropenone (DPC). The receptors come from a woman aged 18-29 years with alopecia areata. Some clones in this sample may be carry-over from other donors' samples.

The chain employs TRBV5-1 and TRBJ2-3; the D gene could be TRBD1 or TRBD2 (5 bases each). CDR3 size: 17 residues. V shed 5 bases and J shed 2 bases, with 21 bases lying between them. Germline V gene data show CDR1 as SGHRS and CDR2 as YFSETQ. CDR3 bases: TGCGCCAGCAGGACAACCGGGACCACCCCAATCACAGATACGCAGTATTTT. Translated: CASRTTGTTPITDTQYF.

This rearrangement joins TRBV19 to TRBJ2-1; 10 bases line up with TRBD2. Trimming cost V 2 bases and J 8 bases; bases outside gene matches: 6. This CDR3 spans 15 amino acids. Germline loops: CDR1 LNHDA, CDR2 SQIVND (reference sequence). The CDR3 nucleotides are TGTGCCAGTAGTATAATGGCTAGCGGGGGCGATGAGCAGTTCTTC. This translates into CASSIMASGGDEQFF.

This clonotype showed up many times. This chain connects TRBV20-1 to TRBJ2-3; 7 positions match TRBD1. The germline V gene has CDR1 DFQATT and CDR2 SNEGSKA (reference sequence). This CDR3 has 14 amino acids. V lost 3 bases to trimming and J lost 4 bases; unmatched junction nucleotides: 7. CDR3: CSASLRQGSDTQYF. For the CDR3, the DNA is TGCAGTGCTAGTCTGAGACAGGGCTCAGATACGCAGTATTTT.

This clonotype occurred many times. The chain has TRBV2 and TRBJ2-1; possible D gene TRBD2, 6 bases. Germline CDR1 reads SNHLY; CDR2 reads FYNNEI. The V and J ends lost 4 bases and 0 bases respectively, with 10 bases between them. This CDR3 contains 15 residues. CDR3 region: CASSGNGSSYNEQFF. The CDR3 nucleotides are TGTGCCAGCAGTGGAAACGGGAGCTCCTACAATGAGCAGTTCTTC. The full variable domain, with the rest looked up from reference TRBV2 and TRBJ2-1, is EPEVTQTPSHQVTQMGQEVILRCVPISNHLYFYWYRQILGQKVEFLVSFYNNEISEKSEIFDDQFSVERPDGSNFTLKIRSTKLEDSAMYFCASSGNGSSYNEQFFGPGTRLTVL.

CDR3: CASSLAGGQFF. The DNA of the CDR3 is TGTGCCAGCAGTTTAGCGGGGGGGCAGTTCTTC. The V call is TRBV6-1, the J call TRBJ2-1; 10 bases are shared with TRBD2. The CDR3 is made up of 11 amino acids. V lost 5 bases to trimming and J lost 12 bases; unmatched junction nucleotides: 1. CDR1 MNHNS and CDR2 SASEGT come from the germline V gene.

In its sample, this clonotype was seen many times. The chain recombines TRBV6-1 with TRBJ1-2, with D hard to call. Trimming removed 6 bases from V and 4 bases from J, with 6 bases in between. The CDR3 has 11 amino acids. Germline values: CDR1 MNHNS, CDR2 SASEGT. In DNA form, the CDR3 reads TGTGCCAGCAGACCGCTCTATGGCTACACCTTC. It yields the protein CASRPLYGYTF.

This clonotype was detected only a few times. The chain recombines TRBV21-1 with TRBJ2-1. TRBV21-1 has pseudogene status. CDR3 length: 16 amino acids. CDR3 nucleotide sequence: TGTGCCAGCAGCAAAGCGGGGGTTAGCTCCTACAATGAGCAGTTCTTC. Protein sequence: CASSKAGVSSYNEQFF.

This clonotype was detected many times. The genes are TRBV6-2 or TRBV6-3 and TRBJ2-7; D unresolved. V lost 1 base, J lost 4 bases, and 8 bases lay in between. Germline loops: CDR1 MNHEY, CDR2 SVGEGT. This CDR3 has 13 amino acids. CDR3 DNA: TGTGCCAGCAGTTACTTTGCGTCTTACGAGCAGTACTTC. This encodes CASSYFASYEQYF.

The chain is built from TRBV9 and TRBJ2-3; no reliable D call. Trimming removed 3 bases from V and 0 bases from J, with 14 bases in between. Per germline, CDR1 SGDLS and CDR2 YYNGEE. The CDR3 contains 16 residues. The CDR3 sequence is CASSGIRGRSTDTQYF. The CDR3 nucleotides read TGTGCCAGCAGCGGAATCAGAGGCCGTAGCACAGATACGCAGTATTTT.

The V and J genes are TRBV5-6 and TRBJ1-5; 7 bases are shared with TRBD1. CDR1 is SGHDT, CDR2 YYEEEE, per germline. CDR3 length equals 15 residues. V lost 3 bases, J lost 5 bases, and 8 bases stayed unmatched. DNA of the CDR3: TGTGCCAGCAGCTCGCTACAACAGGGGTATCAGCCCCAGCATTTT. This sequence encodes CASSSLQQGYQPQHF.

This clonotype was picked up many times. CDR3 residues: CASSNRTGSPYGYTF. CDR3 DNA: TGTGCCAGCAGCAATCGGACAGGGAGCCCCTATGGCTACACCTTC. The gene calls are TRBV7-2 and TRBJ1-2, with 8 bases that match TRBD1. The CDR3 extends over 15 amino acids. Losses at the gene ends were 5 bases for V and 4 bases for J; bases not matched to a gene: 9. Germline V gives CDR1 SGHTA, CDR2 FQGNSA. The full variable domain, in which reference TRBV7-2 and TRBJ1-2 provide the parts outside the CDR3, is GAGVSQSPSNKVTEKGKDVELRCDPISGHTALYWYRQSLGQGLEFLIYFQGNSAPDKSGLPSDRFSAERTGGSVSTLTIQRTQQEDSAVYLCASSNRTGSPYGYTFGSGTRLTVV.

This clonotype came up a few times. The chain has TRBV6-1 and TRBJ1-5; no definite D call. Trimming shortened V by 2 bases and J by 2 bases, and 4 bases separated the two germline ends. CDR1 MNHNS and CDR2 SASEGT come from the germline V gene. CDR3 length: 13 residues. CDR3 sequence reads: CASSENGNQPQHF. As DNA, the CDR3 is TGTGCCAGCAGTGAAAACGGCAATCAGCCCCAGCATTTT.

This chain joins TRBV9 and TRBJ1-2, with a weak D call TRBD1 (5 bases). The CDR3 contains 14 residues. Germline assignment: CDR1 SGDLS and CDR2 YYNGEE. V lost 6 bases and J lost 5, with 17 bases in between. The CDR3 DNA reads TGTGCCAGCATCCCACCGGGGGACGCGTATGGCTACACCTTC. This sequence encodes CASIPPGDAYGYTF. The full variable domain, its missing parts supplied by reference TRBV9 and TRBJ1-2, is DSGVTQTPKHLITATGQRVTLRCSPRSGDLSVYWYQQSLDQGLQFLIQYYNGEERAKGNILERFSAQQFPDLHSELNLSSLELGDSALYFCASIPPGDAYGYTFGSGTRLTVV.

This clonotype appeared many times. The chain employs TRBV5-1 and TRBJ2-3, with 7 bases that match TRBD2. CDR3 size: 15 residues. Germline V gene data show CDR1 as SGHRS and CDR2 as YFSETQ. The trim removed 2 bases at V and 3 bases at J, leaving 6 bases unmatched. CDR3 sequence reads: CASSLGGGETDTQYF. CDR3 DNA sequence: TGCGCCAGCAGCTTAGGCGGGGGAGAGACAGATACGCAGTATTTT.

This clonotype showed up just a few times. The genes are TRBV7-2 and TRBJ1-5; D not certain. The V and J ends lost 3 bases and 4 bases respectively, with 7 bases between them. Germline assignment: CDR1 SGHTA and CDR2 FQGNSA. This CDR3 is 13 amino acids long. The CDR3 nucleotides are TGTGCCAGCAGCTTGTCAGTAAATCAGCCCCAGCATTTT. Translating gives CASSLSVNQPQHF.

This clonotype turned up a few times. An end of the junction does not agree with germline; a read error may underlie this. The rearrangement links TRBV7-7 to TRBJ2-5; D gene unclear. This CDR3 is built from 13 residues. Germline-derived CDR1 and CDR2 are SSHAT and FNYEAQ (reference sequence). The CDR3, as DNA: TGTGCTAGCAGCCCCGAGACTCGGACGGCCCAGTACTTC. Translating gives CASSPETRTAQYF.

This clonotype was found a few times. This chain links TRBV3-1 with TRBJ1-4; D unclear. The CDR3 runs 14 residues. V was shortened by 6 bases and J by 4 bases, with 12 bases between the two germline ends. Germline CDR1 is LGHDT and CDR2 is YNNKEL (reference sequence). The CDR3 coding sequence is TGTGCCAGCAGTTTCGAGGGTAATAATGAAAAACTGTTTTTT. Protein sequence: CASSFEGNNEKLFF.

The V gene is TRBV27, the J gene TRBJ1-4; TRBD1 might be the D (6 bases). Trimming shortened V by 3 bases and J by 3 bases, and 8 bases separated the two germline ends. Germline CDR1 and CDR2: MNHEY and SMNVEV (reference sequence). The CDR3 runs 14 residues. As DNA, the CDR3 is TGTGCCAGCAGTTTCCAGGGGCCTAATGAAAAACTGTTTTTT. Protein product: CASSFQGPNEKLFF.

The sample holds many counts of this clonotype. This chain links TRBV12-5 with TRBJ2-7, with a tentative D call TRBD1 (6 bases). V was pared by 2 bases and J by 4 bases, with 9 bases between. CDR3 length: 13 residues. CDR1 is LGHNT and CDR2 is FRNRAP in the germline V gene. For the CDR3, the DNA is TGTGCTAGTGGTTTGCTACAGGGTTACGAGCAGTACTTC. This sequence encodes CASGLLQGYEQYF.

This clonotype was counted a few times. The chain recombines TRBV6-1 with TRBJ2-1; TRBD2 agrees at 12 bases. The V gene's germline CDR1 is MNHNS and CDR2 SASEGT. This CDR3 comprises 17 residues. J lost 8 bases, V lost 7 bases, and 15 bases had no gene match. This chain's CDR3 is CASTPSLGTSGLDEQFF. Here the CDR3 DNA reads TGTGCCAGCACCCCCTCCTTGGGGACTAGCGGGTTGGATGAGCAGTTCTTC.

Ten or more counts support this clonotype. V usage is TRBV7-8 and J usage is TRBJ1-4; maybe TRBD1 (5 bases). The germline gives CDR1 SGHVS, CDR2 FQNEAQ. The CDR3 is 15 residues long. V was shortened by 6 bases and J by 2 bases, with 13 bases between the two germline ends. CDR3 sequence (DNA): TGTGCCAGCAGGCCCACCAGGGTGACTAATGAAAAACTGTTTTTT. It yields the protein CASRPTRVTNEKLFF. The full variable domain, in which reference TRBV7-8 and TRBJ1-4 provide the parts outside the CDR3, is GAGVSQSPRYKVAKRGQDVALRCDPISGHVSLFWYQQALGQGPEFLTYFQNEAQLDKSGLPSDRFFAERPEGSVSTLKIQRTQQEDSAVYLCASRPTRVTNEKLFFGSGTQLSVL.

CDR3 in amino acids: CASRAGPNTDTQYF. The CDR3 region has the DNA TGTGCCAGCAGAGCGGGACCTAACACAGATACGCAGTATTTT. This chain joins TRBV6-1 and TRBJ2-3; 7 nucleotides agree with TRBD2. Trimming at V came to 6 bases and at J to 2 bases, leaving 5 bases not matched to a gene. The CDR3 runs 14 residues. Germline CDR1 is MNHNS and CDR2 is SASEGT.

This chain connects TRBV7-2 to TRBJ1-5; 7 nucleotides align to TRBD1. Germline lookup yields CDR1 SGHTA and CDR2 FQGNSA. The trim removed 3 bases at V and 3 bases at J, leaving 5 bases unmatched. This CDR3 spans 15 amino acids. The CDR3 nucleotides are TGTGCCAGCAGCTTTTCACAGGGGACCAATCAGCCCCAGCATTTT. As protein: CASSFSQGTNQPQHF.